Shown below are 22 T cell receptor beta chains from a single sample sequenced in a study of PD-1 blockade in mismatch repair-deficient tumors. Libraries were prepared by immunoSEQ multiplex PCR; TCRdb keeps only in-frame clonotypes and omits some of them. The top ten clones hold approximately 2.7% of a sample with some 84,000 clones, over 70% of them seen once. This specimen consisted of peripheral blood, obtained 12 weeks after starting pembrolizumab. Receptors originate from an adult with mismatch repair-deficient cancer.

The CDR3 nucleotides are TGTGCCAGTAGCCAAGACAGGGGGCGCGGAGATACGCAGTATTTT. Translation: CASSQDRGRGDTQYF. This sequence joins TRBV19 and TRBJ2-3; 10 bases are a match to TRBD1. Germline trimming cut 6 bases from V and 5 bases from J; bases unmatched to any gene: 8. The CDR3 extends over 15 amino acids. Per the germline V gene, CDR1 is LNHDA and CDR2 is SQIVND (reference sequence).

The chain carries TRBV28 and TRBJ1-4; weak D call: TRBD1 (5 bases). Trimming removed 4 bases at V and 8 bases at J, with 20 bases between. CDR1 is MDHEN and CDR2 is SYDVKM in the germline V gene. CDR3 length equals 16 residues. The CDR3 DNA reads TGTGCCAGCAGTTCGTCGGGAAGGGGCACCGGGGAAAAACTGTTTTTT. It encodes CASSSSGRGTGEKLFF. The variable domain in full, completed from reference TRBV28 and TRBJ1-4, reads DVKVTQSSRYLVKRTGEKVFLECVQDMDHENMFWYRQDPGLGLRLIYFSYDVKMKEKGDIPEGYSVSREKKERFSLILESASTNQTSMYLCASSSSGRGTGEKLFFGSGTQLSVL.

The chain links TRBV7-2 to TRBJ2-1; possible D gene TRBD2, 5 bases. V lost 1 base, J lost 2 bases, and 9 bases lay in between. The germline CDR1 and CDR2 sequences are SGHTA and FQGNSA. This CDR3 contains 15 residues. The CDR3 loop reads CASSLVGRPYNEQFF. The CDR3 nucleotides are TGTGCCAGCAGCTTAGTGGGGAGACCCTACAATGAGCAGTTCTTC.

The V and J genes are TRBV7-6 and TRBJ1-2; D uncertain. Germline values: CDR1 SGHVS, CDR2 FNYEAQ. Trimming removed 3 bases at V and 0 bases at J, with 14 bases between. CDR3 length: 16 residues. CDR3 coding DNA: TGTGCCAGCAGCTTTTCTCGTGGACGGTCTAACTATGGCTACACCTTC. Encoded protein: CASSFSRGRSNYGYTF. The whole variable domain, remainder taken from reference TRBV7-6 and TRBJ1-2, is GAGVSQSPRYKVTKRGQDVALRCDPISGHVSLYWYRQALGQGPEFLTYFNYEAQQDKSGLPNDRFSAERPEGSISTLTIQRTEQRDSAMYRCASSFSRGRSNYGYTFGSGTRLTVV.

The chain employs TRBV19 and TRBJ2-3, with unresolved D. Germline values: CDR1 LNHDA, CDR2 SQIVND (reference sequence). The ends were cut back, 7 bases at V and 0 bases at J, with 20 bases in the middle. This CDR3 contains 17 residues. CDR3 loop: CASTNPAAPESTDTQYF. CDR3 DNA sequence: TGTGCCAGTACTAACCCGGCGGCCCCCGAGAGCACAGATACGCAGTATTTT.

This clone showed up just a few times. The chain couples TRBV9 to TRBJ1-3; 8 positions match TRBD1. Trimming removed 3 bases from V and 4 bases from J; junction bases left unmatched: 12. Germline V gives CDR1 SGDLS, CDR2 YYNGEE. CDR3 length equals 17 residues. CDR3 in DNA: TGTGCCAGCAGCGGAGGGGAAAACAGGGGGAAAGGAAACACCATATATTTT. Its translation: CASSGGENRGKGNTIYF.

CDR3 residues: CASSPGLTGELFF. The CDR3 nucleotides read TGTGCCAGCAGCCCAGGACTCACCGGGGAGCTGTTTTTT. The rearrangement uses TRBV7-2 and TRBJ2-2; possibly TRBD2 for D (5 bases). The CDR3 is made up of 13 amino acids. Per germline, CDR1 SGHTA and CDR2 FQGNSA. Trimming took 5 bases from V and 4 from J, leaving 8 bases between them.

The chain has TRBV5-6 and TRBJ2-7; 8 bases are shared with TRBD2. V gave up 2 bases and J gave up 6 bases; unmatched junction bases: 7. Germline CDR1 is SGHDT and CDR2 is YYEEEE. The CDR3 totals 14 residues. CDR3 region: CASSFGAGVLEQYF. As DNA, the CDR3 is TGTGCCAGCAGCTTTGGAGCGGGAGTTCTCGAGCAGTACTTC.

With respect to this clone: Germline is not matched at one junction end, which may reflect a read error. CDR3 amino acids: CASSRESGELFF. The CDR3 DNA is TGTGCTAGCAGCAGGGAGTCCGGGGAGCTGTTTTTT. The rearrangement links TRBV7-7 to TRBJ2-2; D is tentatively TRBD1 or TRBD2 (5 bases each). CDR3 length equals 12 residues. The germline gives CDR1 SSHAT, CDR2 FNYEAQ (reference sequence).

The rearrangement links TRBV9 to TRBJ2-1, with TRBD1 matching 9 bases. The CDR3 loop spans 17 amino acids. Germline CDR1 SGDLS, CDR2 YYNGEE. The V and J ends lost 6 bases and 0 bases, in that order; junction bases with no gene match: 10. The CDR3 here is CASTSGTGSSSYNEQFF. CDR3 DNA: TGTGCCAGCACCTCCGGGACAGGGTCGAGCTCCTACAATGAGCAGTTCTTC.

This rearrangement joins TRBV7-9 to TRBJ1-1, with TRBD1 matching 7 bases. Germline loops: CDR1 SEHNR, CDR2 FQNEAQ (reference sequence). Trimming removed 3 bases from V and 1 base from J; junction bases left unmatched: 5. This CDR3 has 15 residues. CDR3 amino acids: CASSFPTGRNTEAFF. CDR3 DNA sequence: TGTGCCAGCAGCTTCCCGACAGGGCGGAACACTGAAGCTTTCTTT.

This sequence joins TRBV7-8 and TRBJ1-5, with D unclear. Trimming stripped 2 bases from V and 0 bases from J, with 11 bases between. Germline loops: CDR1 SGHVS, CDR2 FQNEAQ. The CDR3 covers 16 residues. CDR3 in amino acids: CASSLFPTYSNQPQHF. CDR3 DNA: TGTGCCAGCAGCTTATTTCCCACTTATAGCAATCAGCCCCAGCATTTT. Variable domain in full (rest from reference TRBV7-8 and TRBJ1-5): GAGVSQSPRYKVAKRGQDVALRCDPISGHVSLFWYQQALGQGPEFLTYFQNEAQLDKSGLPSDRFFAERPEGSVSTLKIQRTQQEDSAVYLCASSLFPTYSNQPQHFGDGTRLSIL.

The J gene is TRBJ1-3, the V gene TRBV9; 7 bases are shared with TRBD1. Germline trimming cut 3 bases from V and 4 bases from J; bases unmatched to any gene: 7. The CDR3 contains 15 residues. Germline lookup yields CDR1 SGDLS and CDR2 YYNGEE. CDR3 DNA sequence: TGTGCCAGCAGCGCGGACAGGCCAACGGGAAACACCATATATTTT. Protein product: CASSADRPTGNTIYF.

The chain recombines TRBV25-1 with TRBJ2-7; D unresolved. V was shortened by 6 bases and J by 0 bases, with 3 bases between the two germline ends. The CDR3 covers 11 residues. Germline V gene sequence: CDR1 MGHDK, CDR2 SYGVNS. CDR3 sequence: CASRDSYEQYF. CDR3 DNA: TGTGCCAGCAGAGACTCCTACGAGCAGTACTTC.

This chain links TRBV4-2 with TRBJ2-2; D possibly corresponds to TRBD1 (5 bases). V lost 1 base and J 2 bases, leaving 8 bases between the germline ends. The V gene's germline CDR1 is LGHNA and CDR2 YNFKEQ. The CDR3 extends over 15 amino acids. The CDR3 nucleotides read TGTGCCAGCAGCCAAGCGCAGGGCAACACCGGGGAGCTGTTTTTT. Translation gives CASSQAQGNTGELFF.

This rearrangement joins TRBV21-1 to TRBJ1-1; the table assigns TRBD1, which was not confirmed against the DNA. TRBV21-1 is termed a pseudogene. CDR3 length: 15 residues. CDR3 amino acids: CARMIETGGNTEAFF. The CDR3 DNA is TGTGCCAGAATGATTGAGACAGGGGGGAACACTGAAGCTTTCTTT.

The chain uses TRBV11-2 and TRBJ2-1; 11 bases map to TRBD2. Unmatched junction bases numbered 8, after V lost 1 base and J lost 6 bases. The CDR3 covers 17 residues. Germline CDR1 reads SGHAT; CDR2 reads FQNNGV. CDR3 amino acids: CASSLVTSGARGNEQFF. The CDR3 DNA is TGTGCCAGCAGCTTAGTGACTAGCGGGGCCCGGGGCAATGAGCAGTTCTTC.

With respect to this clone: The junction departs from germline at one end; a sequencing error may be responsible. The rearrangement links TRBV18 to TRBJ2-7; D is perhaps TRBD1 (5 bases). Germline assignment: CDR1 KGHSH and CDR2 LQKENI. The CDR3 has 12 residues. The CDR3: CASRDWGYGQYF. CDR3 nucleotide sequence: TGTGCCAGCCGAGACTGGGGCTACGGGCAGTACTTC.

This rearrangement joins TRBV15 to TRBJ2-7, with D perhaps given as TRBD1 or TRBD2 (5 bases each). This CDR3 contains 14 residues. Trimming cost V 0 bases and J 3 bases, with 9 bases left between them. Germline CDR1 LNHNV, CDR2 YYDKDF (reference sequence). CDR3 sequence: CATSRELGGYEQYF. The CDR3, as DNA: TGTGCCACCAGCAGAGAGCTTGGGGGCTACGAGCAGTACTTC.

The chain carries TRBV13 and TRBJ1-1; D ambiguous. CDR1 is PRHDT and CDR2 is FYEKMQ in the germline V gene (reference sequence). CDR3 length equals 13 residues. V lost 5 bases, J lost 1 base, and 8 bases lay in between. The CDR3 here is CASSPGPNTEAFF. The CDR3 DNA reads TGTGCCAGCAGCCCCGGGCCGAACACTGAAGCTTTCTTT. Full variable domain (missing parts from reference TRBV13 and TRBJ1-1): AAGVIQSPRHLIKEKRETATLKCYPIPRHDTVYWYQQGPGQDPQFLISFYEKMQSDKGSIPDRFSAQQFSDYHSELNMSSLELGDSALYFCASSPGPNTEAFFGQGTRLTVV.

This clone appeared once. This rearrangement joins TRBV6-6 to TRBJ2-3, with 7 bases lining up with TRBD2. The CDR3 is 13 residues long. The germline V gene encodes CDR1 MNHNY and CDR2 SVGAGI (reference sequence). V shed 5 bases and J 6 bases; nucleotides not matched to a gene: 5. CDR3 DNA sequence: TGTGCCAGCAGTGGGGAGGGCGTGGATACGCAGTATTTT. This translates into CASSGEGVDTQYF.

This clone came up once. The gene calls are TRBV29-1 and TRBJ2-3; D is ambiguous. The CDR3 extends over 11 amino acids. Germline V lookup: CDR1 SQVTM, CDR2 ANQGSEA. V was trimmed by 6 bases and J by 7 bases, leaving 11 bases between them. The CDR3 region is CSVHSTYTQYF. The CDR3, as DNA: TGCAGCGTCCACTCGACTTATACGCAGTATTTT.